The clone carrying this T cell receptor beta chain was observed many times. CDR3 length: 15 residues. Germline CDR1 reads SEHNR; CDR2 reads FQNEAQ (reference sequence). V shed 1 base and J shed 3 bases, with 12 bases lying between them. This entry belongs to a study of human T cells and chemical hapten exposure. Described time point: patch test 2, 6 weeks after DPC sensitization. Treatment given: therapeutic diphenylcyclopropenone sensitization with weekly scalp DPC. Each CDR3 protein is one row after TCRdb ran MiXCR on the RACE reads. The top ten hold roughly 15% of the sample, which has 35,000 to 50,000 distinct CDR3 sequences, 8.9% seen once.

Sequenced material: whole blood, taken in connection with sensitization to the hapten diphenylcyclopropenone (DPC). The chain joins TRBV7-9 to TRBJ1-1; D is uncertain. The receptor was isolated from a woman aged 40 to 50 with alopecia areata. Some clones in this sample may be carry-over from other donors' samples. CDR3 sequence (DNA): TGTGCCAGCAGCTTAGTTCTGGAATCCCACACTGAAGCTTTCTTT. Its protein product is CASSLVLESHTEAFF.